A single sample is the source of the 12 T cell receptor beta chains below, sequenced in a study of blood T cell repertoires in COVID-19. Clones were read by immunoSEQ multiplex PCR, and TCRdb kept only the in-frame ones, dropping some. This sample carries over 150,000 clones, less than 85% of them seen once, and the ten largest clones take about 10%. The sequenced material came from peripheral blood. These receptors came from a woman aged 80 or over with active or convalescent COVID-19.

This sequence joins TRBV15 and TRBJ2-2; unclear D gene. The CDR3 contains 14 residues. CDR1 LNHNV and CDR2 YYDKDF come from the germline V gene (reference sequence). The V and J ends lost 9 bases and 1 base respectively, with 12 bases between them. This CDR3 reads CATNSNRNTGELFF. The CDR3, as DNA: TGTGCCACGAACAGTAATCGGAACACCGGGGAGCTGTTTTTT.

As concerns this clone: Other DNA sequences from this sample encode an identical CDR3 as well. The chain has TRBV6-6 and TRBJ1-1; D is perhaps TRBD1 (5 bases). Germline CDR1 and CDR2: MNHNY and SVGAGI (reference sequence). The CDR3 consists of 13 residues. Between the trimmed V and J ends, which lost 2 bases and 1 base, there was a span of 5 bases. CDR3 protein: CASSYRGNTEAFF. In nucleotides, the CDR3 is TGTGCCAGCAGTTACAGGGGGAACACTGAAGCTTTCTTT.

This chain uses TRBV14 with TRBJ2-2; 8 nucleotides line up with TRBD2. Trimming at V came to 1 base and at J to 3 bases, leaving 7 bases not matched to a gene. The CDR3 loop spans 17 amino acids. Germline assignment: CDR1 SGHDN and CDR2 FVKESK. CDR3 nucleotide sequence: TGTGCCAGCAGCCAAGGTATTAGCGGGAAATACACCGGGGAGCTGTTTTTT. This translates into CASSQGISGKYTGELFF.

This clone was detected only once. The chain combines TRBV9 with TRBJ2-4; D gene ambiguous. Trimming took 4 bases from V and 8 from J, leaving 13 bases between them. Germline V gene data show CDR1 as SGDLS and CDR2 as YYNGEE. CDR3 length: 13 amino acids. The CDR3 DNA is TGTGCCAGCAGCCCGAACTCCCGGGACATTCAGTACTTC. It yields the protein CASSPNSRDIQYF.

The chain has TRBV9 and TRBJ1-1; D unclear. This CDR3 contains 12 residues. The V gene's germline CDR1 is SGDLS and CDR2 YYNGEE. V was clipped by 1 base and J by 7 bases, with 8 bases between them. The CDR3 DNA is TGTGCCAGCAGCGTAACTGCGGGTGAAGCTTTCTTT. It yields the protein CASSVTAGEAFF.

This chain uses TRBV19 with TRBJ2-5, with 12 bases aligning to TRBD2. The CDR3 extends over 18 amino acids. Germline V gene data show CDR1 as LNHDA and CDR2 as SQIVND (reference sequence). The V gene end was trimmed by 2 bases and the J gene end by 4 bases; junction bases not matched to a gene: 11. In DNA form, the CDR3 reads TGTGCCAGTAGTATAAAGAGGCTAGCGGGAGGGTTCGGAGAGACCCAGTACTTC. Translated, it gives CASSIKRLAGGFGETQYF.

In its sample, this clone was seen a few times. This chain connects TRBV12-3 or TRBV12-4 to TRBJ1-2; D gene unclear. This CDR3 spans 12 amino acids. The V end was cut by 3 bases, the J end by 0 bases, with 2 bases between. The CDR3, as DNA: TGTGCCAGCAGTTTTACTAACTATGGCTACACCTTC. The encoded protein is CASSFTNYGYTF.

V gene TRBV11-2 combines with J gene TRBJ2-1; D is ambiguous. Trimming took off 5 bases at V and 2 bases at J, with 7 bases between the two ends. CDR3 length: 13 amino acids. CDR1 is SGHAT, CDR2 FQNNGV, per germline. CDR3 nucleotide sequence: TGTGCCAGCAGCGCGCTGACCTACAATGAGCAGTTCTTC. This sequence encodes CASSALTYNEQFF.

This chain joins TRBV28 and TRBJ1-2, with D possibly TRBD1 on 5 matching bases. The CDR3 runs 15 residues. Between the trimmed V and J ends, which lost 4 bases and 3 bases, there was a span of 15 bases. Germline V gives CDR1 MDHEN, CDR2 SYDVKM. CDR3 region: CASSSGGRSHYGYTF. The CDR3 DNA reads TGTGCCAGCAGTTCGGGGGGTCGTTCCCACTATGGCTACACCTTC.

The CDR3 region has the DNA TGTGCCTGGACCCGGGACAGGGTGGGCGGCTACACCTTC. It specifies CAWTRDRVGGYTF. V gene TRBV30 combines with J gene TRBJ1-2; 9 nucleotides agree with TRBD1. CDR3 length: 13 amino acids. Germline V gene data show CDR1 as GTSNPN and CDR2 as SVGIG (reference sequence). With V trimmed by 4 bases and J by 8 bases, 8 bases remained unmatched.

This clone was seen only once. The rearrangement joins TRBV3-1 (or the pseudogene TRBV3-2) to TRBJ2-2; D call uncertain. Germline lookup yields CDR1 LGHDT and CDR2 YNNKEL (reference sequence). The CDR3 contains 13 residues. The germline V and J ends were trimmed by 5 bases and 4 bases, with 8 bases remaining between them. The CDR3 is CASSSYSTGELFF. The CDR3 DNA sequence: TGTGCCAGCAGCTCTTACAGCACCGGGGAGCTGTTTTTT.

V and J are TRBV7-3 and TRBJ2-1; 11 bases map to TRBD2. There are 14 residues in the CDR3. The ends lost 8 bases at V and 8 bases at J; junction bases unmatched: 8. CDR1 is SGHTA and CDR2 is FQGTGA in the germline V gene. The CDR3 DNA follows: TGTGCCAGCTCCCTAGCGGGAGGCGGGGATGAGCAGTTCTTC. It translates to CASSLAGGGDEQFF. Drawing the rest from reference TRBV7-3 and TRBJ2-1, the complete variable domain is GAGVSQTPSNKVTEKGKYVELRCDPISGHTALYWYRQSLGQGPEFLIYFQGTGAADDSGLPNDRFFAVRPEGSVSTLKIQRTERGDSAVYLCASSLAGGGDEQFFGPGTRLTVL.